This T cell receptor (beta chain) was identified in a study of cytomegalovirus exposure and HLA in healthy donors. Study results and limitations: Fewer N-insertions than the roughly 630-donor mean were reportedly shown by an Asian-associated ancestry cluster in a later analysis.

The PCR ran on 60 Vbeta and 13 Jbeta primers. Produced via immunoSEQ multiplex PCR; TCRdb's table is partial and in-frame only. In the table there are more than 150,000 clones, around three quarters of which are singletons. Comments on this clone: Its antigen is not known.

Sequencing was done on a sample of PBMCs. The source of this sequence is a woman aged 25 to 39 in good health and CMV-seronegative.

The CDR3 nucleotides read TGTGCCAGCAGGCATAGCGGCTACGAGCAGTACTTC. This sequence encodes CASRHSGYEQYF. The chain couples TRBV11-3 to TRBJ2-7; TRBD2 is a possible D gene (6 bases). The V end was cut by 6 bases, the J end by 3 bases, with 9 bases between. The CDR3 runs 12 residues. CDR1 and CDR2 from the germline V gene are SGHNT and YENEEA.